This T cell receptor (beta chain) is from a study of long-term antiretroviral therapy in people with HIV. Looked up from germline, CDR1 is SGHRS and CDR2 is YFSETQ. The CDR3 has 15 residues. Trimming removed 4 bases from V and 3 bases from J; junction bases left unmatched: 6. The assay used was immunoSEQ (version v3.0), run at survey level. Measured with immunoSEQ multiplex PCR; TCRdb has only the in-frame clones, and not every one. Of tens of thousands of clones in the sample, approximately 85% were seen once. This clone showed up just once. The TCR comes from a young man with HIV. Source: unsorted PBMCs, taken 0.8 years before starting antiretroviral therapy. This chain uses TRBV5-1 with TRBJ2-1; 8 nucleotides align to TRBD1. The DNA for the CDR3 is TGCGCCAGCAGCGTGGCGGGACAGGACTACAATGAGCAGTTCTTC. This gives the protein CASSVAGQDYNEQFF. The full variable domain, completed using reference TRBV5-1 and TRBJ2-1, is KAGVTQTPRYLIKTRGQQVTLSCSPISGHRSVSWYQQTPGQGLQFLFEYFSETQRNKGNFPGRFSGRQFSNSRSEMNVSTLELGDSALYLCASSVAGQDYNEQFFGPGTRLTVL.